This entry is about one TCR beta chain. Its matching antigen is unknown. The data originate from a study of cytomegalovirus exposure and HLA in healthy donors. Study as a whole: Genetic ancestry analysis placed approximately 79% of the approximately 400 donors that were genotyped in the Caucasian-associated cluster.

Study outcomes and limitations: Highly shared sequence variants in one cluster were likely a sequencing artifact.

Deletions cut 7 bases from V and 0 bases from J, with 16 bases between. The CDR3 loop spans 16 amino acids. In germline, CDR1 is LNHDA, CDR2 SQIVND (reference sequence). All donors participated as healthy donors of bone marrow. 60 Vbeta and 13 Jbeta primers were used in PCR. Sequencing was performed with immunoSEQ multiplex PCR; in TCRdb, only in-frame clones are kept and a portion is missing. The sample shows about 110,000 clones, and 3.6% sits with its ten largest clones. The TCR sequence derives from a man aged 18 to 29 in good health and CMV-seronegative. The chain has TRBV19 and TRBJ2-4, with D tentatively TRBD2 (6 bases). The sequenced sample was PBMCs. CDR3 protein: CASTPRGILAKNIQYF. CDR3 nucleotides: TGTGCCAGTACCCCACGGGGGATCCTAGCCAAAAACATTCAGTACTTC.